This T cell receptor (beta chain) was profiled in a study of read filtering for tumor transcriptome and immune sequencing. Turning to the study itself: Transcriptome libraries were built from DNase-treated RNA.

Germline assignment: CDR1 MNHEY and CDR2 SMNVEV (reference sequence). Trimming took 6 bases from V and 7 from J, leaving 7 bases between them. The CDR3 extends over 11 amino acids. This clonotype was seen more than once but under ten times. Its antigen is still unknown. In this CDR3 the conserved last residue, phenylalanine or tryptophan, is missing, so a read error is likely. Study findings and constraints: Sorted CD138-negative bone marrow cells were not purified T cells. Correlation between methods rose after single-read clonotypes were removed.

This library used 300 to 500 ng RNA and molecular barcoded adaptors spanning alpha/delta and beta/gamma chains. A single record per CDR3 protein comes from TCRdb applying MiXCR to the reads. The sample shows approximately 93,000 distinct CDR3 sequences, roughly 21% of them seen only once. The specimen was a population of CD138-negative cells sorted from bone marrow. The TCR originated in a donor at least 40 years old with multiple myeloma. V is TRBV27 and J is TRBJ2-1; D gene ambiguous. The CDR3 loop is CASRMGNEQFS. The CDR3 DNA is TGTGCCAGCAGAATGGGAAATGAGCAGTTCTCC.